The 9 T cell receptor beta chains below were found in one sample sequenced in a study of blood T cell repertoires in COVID-19. Repertoires were generated with immunoSEQ multiplex PCR, while TCRdb's copy carries only in-frame clones and drops some. The sample includes over 85,000 clones, around four fifths of them seen just once. Material for sequencing was peripheral blood. Receptors were obtained from a man aged 35-49 years with active or convalescent COVID-19.

The chain carries TRBV6-5 and TRBJ1-1; 7 nucleotides align to TRBD1. Per germline, CDR1 MNHEY and CDR2 SVGAGI. V shed 6 bases and J 1 base; nucleotides not matched to a gene: 5. The length of the CDR3 is 14 residues. CDR3 sequence reads: CASRSQGKNTEAFF. Here the CDR3 DNA reads TGTGCCAGCAGATCACAGGGGAAGAACACTGAAGCTTTCTTT.

The V gene is TRBV7-7, the J gene TRBJ2-5; 7 nucleotides match TRBD1. The J segment lost 2 bases and the V segment lost 4 bases, leaving 7 bases of the junction unmatched. The CDR3 is 15 residues long. Per germline, CDR1 SSHAT and CDR2 FNYEAQ (reference sequence). The CDR3 protein is CASSSSGGFQETQYF. In DNA, the CDR3 is TGTGCCAGCAGCTCCTCAGGGGGTTTTCAAGAGACCCAGTACTTC. The full variable domain, its missing parts supplied by reference TRBV7-7 and TRBJ2-5, is GAGVSQSPRYKVTKRGQDVTLRCDPISSHATLYWYQQALGQGPEFLTYFNYEAQPDKSGLPSDRFSAERPEGSISTLTIQRTEQRDSAMYRCASSSSGGFQETQYFGPGTRLLVL.

This clone has just one count. V and J are TRBV11-2 and TRBJ2-3, with 7 bases fitting TRBD2. Germline CDR1 and CDR2: SGHAT and FQNNGV. The junction had 14 bases not matched to a gene; V was cut back by 5 bases and J by 0 bases. The CDR3 contains 18 residues. CDR3 in DNA: TGTGCCAGCAGCCCCCTCATCCCCAGGACTAGAAGCACAGATACGCAGTATTTT. This encodes CASSPLIPRTRSTDTQYF.

V is TRBV2 and J is TRBJ1-1, with D possibly TRBD1 on 5 matching bases. With 2 bases removed from V and 4 bases from J, the gap between germline ends came to 11 bases. CDR1 SNHLY and CDR2 FYNNEI come from the germline V gene. The CDR3 has 14 amino acids. CDR3 region: CASSEQGGRTEAFF. In DNA, the CDR3 is TGTGCCAGCAGTGAACAGGGAGGTCGCACTGAAGCTTTCTTT.

The chain has TRBV5-6 and TRBJ2-5; tentatively, D is TRBD2 (6 bases). V shed 2 bases and J shed 5 bases, with 16 bases lying between them. The CDR3 is 15 residues long. Germline CDR1 reads SGHDT; CDR2 reads YYEEEE. The CDR3 DNA reads as TGTGCCAGCAGCTTAGACGGGACTGGGCGCGAGACCCAGTACTTC. It is translated as CASSLDGTGRETQYF.

In its sample, this clone was seen a few times. V gene TRBV12-3 or TRBV12-4 combines with J gene TRBJ2-2; no definite D call. The V end was cut by 6 bases, the J end by 0 bases, with 5 bases between. The CDR3 totals 13 residues. The CDR3 protein is CASRTANTGELFF. The CDR3 coding sequence is TGTGCCAGCAGAACGGCGAACACCGGGGAGCTGTTTTTT.

The chain joins TRBV6-5 to TRBJ1-3, with a tentative D call TRBD1 (6 bases). V was clipped by 2 bases and J by 3 bases, with 14 bases between them. The CDR3 covers 16 residues. Germline V gene data show CDR1 as MNHEY and CDR2 as SVGAGI. CDR3 DNA sequence: TGTGCCAGCAGTTACGACAGGCCCGCAGGTGGAAACACCATATATTTT. Protein product: CASSYDRPAGGNTIYF.

In this sample, this clone turned up many times. The V call is TRBV10-1, the J call TRBJ2-7; D remains unclear. The CDR3 covers 12 residues. Trimming stripped 4 bases from V and 4 bases from J, with 8 bases between. The germline V gene encodes CDR1 WNHNN and CDR2 SYGVQD (reference sequence). The CDR3 sequence: CASSGGGYEQYF. The CDR3 DNA reads TGCGCCAGCAGTGGTGGCGGTTACGAGCAGTACTTC.

This rearrangement joins TRBV2 to TRBJ1-2, with TRBD1 matching over 8 bases. Looked up from germline, CDR1 is SNHLY and CDR2 is FYNNEI. The CDR3 sequence is 13 residues long. V was clipped by 3 bases and J by 4 bases; unmatched bases: 1. CDR3 protein: CASSETGAYGYTF. DNA for the CDR3: TGTGCCAGCAGTGAGACAGGGGCCTATGGCTACACCTTC. Full variable domain (missing parts from reference TRBV2 and TRBJ1-2): EPEVTQTPSHQVTQMGQEVILRCVPISNHLYFYWYRQILGQKVEFLVSFYNNEISEKSEIFDDQFSVERPDGSNFTLKIRSTKLEDSAMYFCASSETGAYGYTFGSGTRLTVV.